One sample yielded the 16 T cell receptor beta chains listed below, sequenced in a study of blood T cell repertoires in COVID-19. Measured with immunoSEQ multiplex PCR; TCRdb has only the in-frame clones, and not every one. The sample lists roughly 46,000 clones, 80% to 90% occurring once. The sample consisted of peripheral blood. The receptors originated from a human donor in a cohort sampled during active COVID-19. The donor label of this sample is uncertain.

This clone came up once. The chain recombines TRBV28 with TRBJ1-2; the D gene is possibly TRBD1 (6 bases). The V end lost 5 bases, the J end lost 2 bases, and 9 bases lay between the germline ends. The CDR3 is 13 residues long. The germline V gene encodes CDR1 MDHEN and CDR2 SYDVKM. CDR3 bases: TGTGCCAGCAGTGTCGACAGGAACTATGGCTACACCTTC. This sequence encodes CASSVDRNYGYTF.

This chain uses TRBV2 with TRBJ2-1, with a tentative D call TRBD1 (6 bases). From germline, CDR1 is SNHLY and CDR2 FYNNEI. This CDR3 has 13 amino acids. V was trimmed by 7 bases and J by 4 bases, leaving 11 bases between them. CDR3 DNA sequence: TGTGCCAGCAACTCAGACAGGTACAATGAGCAGTTCTTC. The encoded protein is CASNSDRYNEQFF.

The chain carries TRBV28 and TRBJ2-5, with TRBD1 as a possible D gene (6 bases). This CDR3 has 15 residues. From germline, CDR1 is MDHEN and CDR2 SYDVKM. V was shortened by 4 bases and J by 1 base, with 13 bases between the two germline ends. The CDR3 DNA sequence: TGTGCCAGCAGTTCCCTTACAGGGATCCAAGAGACCCAGTACTTC. Its protein product is CASSSLTGIQETQYF.

The chain carries TRBV9 and TRBJ2-7; weak D call: TRBD1 (5 bases). Germline CDR1 SGDLS, CDR2 YYNGEE. The CDR3 sequence is 14 residues long. V was pared by 4 bases and J by 5 bases, with 16 bases between. For the CDR3, the DNA is TGTGCCAGCAGCAAAGGCAGGGATCGGGACGAGCAGTACTTC. It translates to CASSKGRDRDEQYF.

The V gene is TRBV3-1 (or the pseudogene TRBV3-2), the J gene TRBJ1-2, with no clear D. The ends were cut back, 3 bases at V and 6 bases at J, with 8 bases in the middle. The V gene's germline CDR1 is LGHDT and CDR2 YNNKEL (reference sequence). The CDR3 extends over 12 amino acids. DNA of the CDR3: TGTGCCAGCAGCCATGGGAGCGATGGCTACACCTTC. This codes for CASSHGSDGYTF.

The V call is TRBV13, the J call TRBJ1-1; D gene ambiguous. The ends were cut back, 4 bases at V and 0 bases at J, with 12 bases in the middle. CDR1 is PRHDT and CDR2 is FYEKMQ in the germline V gene (reference sequence). The CDR3 sequence is 15 residues long. The CDR3 coding sequence is TGTGCCAGCAGCTCGAAAGCCCCGTTGAACACTGAAGCTTTCTTT. Its translation is CASSSKAPLNTEAFF.

V is TRBV24-1 and J is TRBJ2-2, with D maybe TRBD2 (5 bases). This CDR3 is built from 15 residues. Germline CDR1 is KGHDR and CDR2 is SFDVKD. V was pared by 5 bases and J by 6 bases, with 15 bases between. The DNA for the CDR3 is TGTGCCACCAGTGTCGCAGGACTCCTAGCCGGGGAGCTGTTTTTT. This sequence encodes CATSVAGLLAGELFF.

J is TRBJ1-4 and V is TRBV13; D uncertain. The CDR3 consists of 14 residues. V gave up 2 bases and J gave up 8 bases, with 12 bases separating them. The germline CDR1 and CDR2 sequences are PRHDT and FYEKMQ (reference sequence). In DNA, the CDR3 is TGTGCCAGCAGCTTAAGAACTGTCGGGGAAAAACTGTTTTTT. Protein product: CASSLRTVGEKLFF. The variable domain in full, completed from reference TRBV13 and TRBJ1-4, reads AAGVIQSPRHLIKEKRETATLKCYPIPRHDTVYWYQQGPGQDPQFLISFYEKMQSDKGSIPDRFSAQQFSDYHSELNMSSLELGDSALYFCASSLRTVGEKLFFGSGTQLSVL.

The V gene is TRBV11-3, the J gene TRBJ2-1, with a tentative D call TRBD2 (6 bases). The germline CDR1 and CDR2 sequences are SGHNT and YENEEA. The V end lost 8 bases, the J end lost 7 bases, and 15 bases lay between the germline ends. CDR3 length equals 13 residues. The CDR3 DNA reads TGTGCCAGCGGACTATTGGGTGAGAATGAGCAGTTCTTC. It encodes CASGLLGENEQFF.

This rearrangement joins TRBV27 to TRBJ2-2; 10 bases are shared with TRBD1. The V and J ends lost 0 bases and 8 bases, in that order; junction bases with no gene match: 6. CDR1 MNHEY and CDR2 SMNVEV come from the germline V gene (reference sequence). This CDR3 has 16 amino acids. This CDR3 is CASSLSDRGLGGELFF. The CDR3 nucleotides are TGTGCCAGCAGTTTATCCGACAGGGGGCTGGGTGGGGAGCTGTTTTTT.

A single count supports this clone. The rearrangement links TRBV28 to TRBJ1-1, with TRBD1 as a possible D gene (5 bases). There are 13 residues in the CDR3. Germline CDR1 reads MDHEN; CDR2 reads SYDVKM. V was trimmed by 2 bases and J by 6 bases, leaving 10 bases between them. The CDR3 loop reads CASSLISQAEAFF. The DNA for the CDR3 is TGTGCCAGCAGTTTAATATCACAGGCTGAAGCTTTCTTT.

The chain recombines TRBV12-3 or TRBV12-4 with TRBJ1-1, with TRBD1 as a possible D gene (6 bases). The CDR3 extends over 13 amino acids. V was trimmed by 6 bases and J by 4 bases, leaving 12 bases between them. In DNA, the CDR3 is TGTGCCAGCAGCCGATTACAGGGCACTGAAGCTTTCTTT. It codes for CASSRLQGTEAFF.

The chain links TRBV4-3 to TRBJ1-3; TRBD1 matches at 7 bases. J gave up 7 bases and V 6 bases, and 3 bases lay outside the gene matches. Germline-derived CDR1 and CDR2 are LGHNA and YSLEER. This CDR3 contains 12 residues. CDR3 bases: TGCGCCAGCAGTCAGGGGGACAACACCATATATTTT. It yields the protein CASSQGDNTIYF.

The chain couples TRBV7-8 to TRBJ2-5, with D uncertain. Germline lookup yields CDR1 SGHVS and CDR2 FQNEAQ. With 6 bases removed from V and 3 bases from J, the gap between germline ends came to 11 bases. This CDR3 is built from 13 residues. CDR3 residues: CASRVRFEETQYF. Here the CDR3 DNA reads TGTGCCAGCAGGGTCAGGTTCGAAGAGACCCAGTACTTC.

The gene calls are TRBV7-8 and TRBJ1-6; D is unclear. The germline V gene encodes CDR1 SGHVS and CDR2 FQNEAQ. The CDR3 loop spans 13 amino acids. The ends were cut back, 1 base at V and 8 bases at J, with 6 bases in the middle. DNA for the CDR3: TGTGCCAGCAGCTTAGGCCGGGATTCACCCCTCCACTTT. It encodes CASSLGRDSPLHF. The full variable domain, its missing parts supplied by reference TRBV7-8 and TRBJ1-6, is GAGVSQSPRYKVAKRGQDVALRCDPISGHVSLFWYQQALGQGPEFLTYFQNEAQLDKSGLPSDRFFAERPEGSVSTLKIQRTQQEDSAVYLCASSLGRDSPLHFGNGTRLTVT.

The gene calls are TRBV25-1 and TRBJ1-2; 8 bases agree with TRBD1. Per the germline V gene, CDR1 is MGHDK and CDR2 is SYGVNS. CDR3 length: 14 amino acids. V was clipped by 7 bases and J by 5 bases; unmatched bases: 9. The CDR3 DNA reads as TGTGCCAGCATTCGACAGGGGACACGGTATGGCTACACCTTC. Translation: CASIRQGTRYGYTF.